In this sample, the clone carrying this TCR beta chain turned up many times. The SP2 primer and nested alpha and beta constant region primers amplified ligated cDNA in four rounds. TCRdb re-called the 5' RACE reads with MiXCR, one entry per CDR3 protein. Of 58,000 or so distinct CDR3 sequences in the sample, more than 7.5% were seen once. This sample was included in a study of naive and memory T cell subsets. The library had UMIs added by 3' ligation of an oligonucleotide to TCR cDNA. Unsorted total RNA, roughly 1 to 1000 ng, was DNase treated before reverse transcription. The clonotype was recovered from a female donor in good health.

The CDR3 bases are TGTGCCAGTAGTATAGATTTCTGGACAGGAATCTATGGCTACACCTTC. Translation gives CASSIDFWTGIYGYTF. The chain carries TRBV19 and TRBJ1-2; 7 nucleotides agree with TRBD1. Germline V gene data show CDR1 as LNHDA and CDR2 as SQIVND (reference sequence). V lost 0 bases and J lost 4; bases outside the gene matches: 8. The CDR3 extends over 16 amino acids.